These T cell receptor beta chains were read from a single sample in a study of T cell responses to AZD1222 COVID-19 vaccine. The repertoire was sequenced with immunoSEQ multiplex PCR; TCRdb's copy has only in-frame clones and lacks some. Seen here are some 160,000 clones, about 91% observed once, and the top ten hold about 4.5%. Sequenced material: peripheral blood, taken on day 0 of AZD1222 vaccination. Every receptor here comes from an adult in good health. The CDR3 runs from the conserved cysteine through the conserved F or W. A D gene is named only where the DNA matches it firmly. Size tells how often a clone was seen (once, few, many) or the class of an expanded clone, and some rows leave it out.

clone_size: few
v_call: TRBV11-2
d_call: TRBD1
j_call: TRBJ1-1
cdr3_aa: CASSLDWTGETEAFF
cdr3_nt: TGTGCCAGCAGCTTAGATTGGACAGGAGAGACTGAAGCTTTCTTT

clone_size: NA
v_call: TRBV7-9
d_call: NA
j_call: TRBJ1-1
cdr3_aa: CASSARDGGTEAFF
cdr3_nt: TGTGCCAGCAGCGCCAGGGATGGGGGCACTGAAGCTTTCTTT

clone_size: NA
v_call: TRBV2
d_call: NA
j_call: TRBJ2-7
cdr3_aa: CASSGRIDLTYEQYF
cdr3_nt: TGTGCCAGCAGCGGACGGATCGACTTGACCTACGAGCAGTACTTC

clone_size: few
v_call: TRBV7-8
d_call: NA
j_call: TRBJ1-5
cdr3_aa: CASRVEGVGSNQPQHF
cdr3_nt: TGTGCCAGCAGAGTGGAGGGGGTCGGAAGCAATCAGCCCCAGCATTTT

clone_size: NA
v_call: TRBV7-9
d_call: NA
j_call: TRBJ2-3
cdr3_aa: CASSPGRTDTQYF
cdr3_nt: TGTGCCAGCAGCCCGGGTCGCACAGATACGCAGTATTTT

clone_size: NA
v_call: TRBV5-5
d_call: NA
j_call: TRBJ2-7
cdr3_aa: CASSFGGLPYEQYF
cdr3_nt: TGTGCCAGCAGCTTTGGAGGGCTACCCTACGAGCAGTACTTC

clone_size: NA
v_call: TRBV12-5
d_call: NA
j_call: TRBJ1-1
cdr3_aa: CASNIGMNTEAFF
cdr3_nt: TGTGCTTCAAATATAGGAATGAACACTGAAGCTTTCTTT

clone_size: once
v_call: TRBV10-1
d_call: TRBD1
j_call: TRBJ2-7
cdr3_aa: CASSYLTQGVYEQYF
cdr3_nt: TGCGCCAGCAGCTACTTGACACAGGGGGTGTACGAGCAGTACTTC

clone_size: NA
v_call: TRBV6-5
d_call: NA
j_call: TRBJ1-6
cdr3_aa: CASSYGAAAVNSPLHF
cdr3_nt: TGTGCCAGCAGTTACGGGGCAGCCGCCGTTAATTCACCCCTCCACTTT

clone_size: NA
v_call: TRBV9
d_call: TRBD2
j_call: TRBJ2-7
cdr3_aa: CASSVDPTSGRTAYEQYF
cdr3_nt: TGTGCCAGCAGCGTAGATCCCACTAGCGGGAGGACCGCCTACGAGCAGTACTTC

clone_size: NA
v_call: TRBV4-3
d_call: NA
j_call: TRBJ1-6
cdr3_aa: CASSQDTGRSPLHF
cdr3_nt: TGCGCCAGCAGCCAAGATACGGGGCGTTCACCCCTCCACTTT

clone_size: NA
v_call: TRBV7-9
d_call: TRBD1
j_call: TRBJ1-4
cdr3_aa: CASSEGTGGASEKLFF
cdr3_nt: TGTGCCAGCAGTGAGGGGACAGGGGGCGCGAGTGAAAAACTGTTTTTT

clone_size: NA
v_call: TRBV5-1
d_call: TRBD2
j_call: TRBJ2-4
cdr3_aa: CASSPVGGIGKNIQYF
cdr3_nt: TGCGCCAGCAGCCCAGTGGGGGGGATTGGCAAAAACATTCAGTACTTC

clone_size: NA
v_call: TRBV18
d_call: NA
j_call: TRBJ2-3
cdr3_aa: CASSPGTALDTQYF
cdr3_nt: TGTGCCAGCTCACCAGGGACCGCCCTGGATACGCAGTATTTT

clone_size: NA
v_call: TRBV5-1
d_call: NA
j_call: TRBJ1-1
cdr3_aa: CASSLGVENTEAFF
cdr3_nt: TGCGCCAGCAGCTTGGGGGTCGAGAACACTGAAGCTTTCTTT

clone_size: once
v_call: TRBV14
d_call: NA
j_call: TRBJ2-1
cdr3_aa: CASSQDLAGTGMDEQFF
cdr3_nt: TGTGCCAGCAGCCAAGATCTCGCGGGAACTGGAATGGATGAGCAGTTCTTC

clone_size: NA
v_call: TRBV7-2
d_call: NA
j_call: TRBJ2-1
cdr3_aa: CASSLARSGDGQFF
cdr3_nt: TGTGCCAGCAGCTTAGCTCGATCCGGGGATGGCCAGTTCTTC

clone_size: NA
v_call: TRBV11-2
d_call: NA
j_call: TRBJ1-5
cdr3_aa: CASSPSAGGNGNQPQHF
cdr3_nt: TGTGCCAGCAGCCCATCCGCGGGGGGGAACGGCAATCAGCCCCAGCATTTT

clone_size: NA
v_call: TRBV19
d_call: TRBD1
j_call: TRBJ2-1
cdr3_aa: CASSRQGALNNEQFF
cdr3_nt: TGTGCCAGTAGTCGACAGGGGGCTCTAAACAATGAGCAGTTCTTC

clone_size: NA
v_call: TRBV21-1
d_call: NA
j_call: TRBJ2-7
cdr3_aa: CASSKVPGNYEQYF
cdr3_nt: TGTGCCAGCAGCAAAGTCCCGGGTAACTACGAGCAGTACTTC

clone_size: NA
v_call: TRBV19
d_call: NA
j_call: TRBJ2-3
cdr3_aa: CASSTVAESTDTQYF
cdr3_nt: TGTGCCAGTAGTACCGTAGCGGAGAGCACAGATACGCAGTATTTT

clone_size: NA
v_call: TRBV5-4
d_call: TRBD2
j_call: TRBJ2-1
cdr3_aa: CASSLGLAGPLEVQFF
cdr3_nt: TGTGCCAGCAGCTTAGGACTAGCGGGGCCATTGGAGGTGCAGTTCTTC

clone_size: once
v_call: TRBV5-4
d_call: TRBD1
j_call: TRBJ1-2
cdr3_aa: CASSLRQGIGGYTF
cdr3_nt: TGTGCCAGCAGCTTGCGACAGGGGATTGGCGGCTACACCTTC

clone_size: NA
v_call: TRBV5-1
d_call: NA
j_call: TRBJ1-1
cdr3_aa: CASSLDWGSTEAFF
cdr3_nt: TGCGCCAGCAGCTTGGATTGGGGGAGCACTGAAGCTTTCTTT

clone_size: NA
v_call: TRBV5-5
d_call: NA
j_call: TRBJ1-5
cdr3_aa: CASSVGTSQPAQHF
cdr3_nt: TGTGCCAGCAGCGTCGGGACCTCGCAGCCAGCCCAGCATTTT

clone_size: NA
v_call: TRBV7-3
d_call: NA
j_call: TRBJ2-1
cdr3_aa: CASSRGRSSYNEQFF
cdr3_nt: TGTGCCAGCAGCAGGGGCCGGAGCTCCTACAATGAGCAGTTCTTC

clone_size: NA
v_call: TRBV9
d_call: NA
j_call: TRBJ2-1
cdr3_aa: CASSDPGFYYNEQFF
cdr3_nt: TGTGCCAGCAGCGACCCAGGGTTTTACTACAATGAGCAGTTCTTC

clone_size: NA
v_call: TRBV7-8
d_call: TRBD1
j_call: TRBJ2-5
cdr3_aa: CASSLRGDRVETQYF
cdr3_nt: TGTGCCAGCAGCTTAAGGGGAGACAGGGTCGAGACCCAGTACTTC

clone_size: NA
v_call: TRBV28
d_call: TRBD1
j_call: TRBJ1-5
cdr3_aa: CASSLLPTGGGNQPQHF
cdr3_nt: TGTGCCAGCAGTTTACTCCCGACAGGGGGCGGCAATCAGCCCCAGCATTTT

clone_size: once
v_call: TRBV7-9
d_call: NA
j_call: TRBJ2-1
cdr3_aa: CASSLGTNSYNEQFF
cdr3_nt: TGTGCCAGCAGCTTAGGCACAAACTCCTACAATGAGCAGTTCTTC

clone_size: NA
v_call: TRBV11-2
d_call: TRBD2
j_call: TRBJ2-7
cdr3_aa: CASNPSRGGDEQYF
cdr3_nt: TGTGCCAGCAACCCGTCAAGGGGAGGGGACGAGCAGTACTTC

clone_size: NA
v_call: TRBV7-9
d_call: NA
j_call: TRBJ2-3
cdr3_aa: CASSFPPGYSPDTQYF
cdr3_nt: TGTGCCAGCAGCTTCCCACCTGGATATTCCCCAGATACGCAGTATTTT

clone_size: once
v_call: TRBV7-2
d_call: NA
j_call: TRBJ1-2
cdr3_aa: CASSLRRGPGPNDGYTF
cdr3_nt: TGTGCCAGCAGCTTACGCCGGGGGCCAGGGCCCAATGACGGCTACACCTTC

clone_size: NA
v_call: TRBV19
d_call: TRBD2
j_call: TRBJ2-3
cdr3_aa: CASSTRLAGGTDTQYF
cdr3_nt: TGTGCCAGTAGTACCCGACTAGCGGGTGGAACAGATACGCAGTATTTT

clone_size: NA
v_call: TRBV5-1
d_call: TRBD1
j_call: TRBJ1-3
cdr3_aa: CASIPDRGITGNTIYF
cdr3_nt: TGCGCCAGCATCCCCGACAGGGGGATAACTGGAAACACCATATATTTT

clone_size: NA
v_call: TRBV9
d_call: NA
j_call: TRBJ2-2
cdr3_aa: CASSVGGVSGELFF
cdr3_nt: TGTGCCAGCAGCGTAGGGGGCGTGTCCGGGGAGCTGTTTTTT

clone_size: NA
v_call: TRBV19
d_call: TRBD1
j_call: TRBJ1-1
cdr3_aa: CASSKNRGRVEAFF
cdr3_nt: TGTGCCAGTAGTAAGAACAGGGGCCGGGTTGAAGCTTTCTTT

clone_size: NA
v_call: TRBV10-2
d_call: NA
j_call: TRBJ2-3
cdr3_aa: CASSEGRVDYTDTQYF
cdr3_nt: TGCGCCAGCAGTGAGGGGCGGGTCGACTACACAGATACGCAGTATTTT

clone_size: NA
v_call: TRBV23-1
d_call: TRBD1
j_call: TRBJ2-2
cdr3_aa: CASSQITKGTGATGELFF
cdr3_nt: TGCGCCAGCAGTCAAATCACAAAGGGGACAGGGGCCACCGGGGAGCTGTTTTTT

clone_size: NA
v_call: TRBV5-5
d_call: NA
j_call: TRBJ1-2
cdr3_aa: CASSLRSYTPYGYTF
cdr3_nt: TGTGCCAGCAGCTTGAGGTCCTATACCCCCTATGGCTACACCTTC